This T cell receptor (beta chain) was obtained from a study of shared clonotypes between healthy human individuals (dated by TCRdb to 2018 to 2021). Regarding the study in general: Two women and three men aged 18 to 49 years were included in the cohort. Per donor, three plates each were used for CD4 naive and CD4 memory, two for CD8 naive, and one for CD8 memory. To estimate repertoire size and how much clonotypes are shared between individuals, the study performed deep sequencing of blood TCR repertoires from roughly five healthy adults. Libraries were prepared and TCR repertoires were sequenced by different laboratories using diverse techniques, in order to increase sequencing depth and limit assay-specific biases. Per donor, leukapheresis produced somewhere between about 0.94 and 9 billion PBMCs. General conclusions and limits of the study: Based on pairwise subsampling, the degree of clonotype sharing among donors was expected to be affected by sequencing depth. Incomplete sequencing was indicated by rarefaction of sorted-subset datasets, despite the large sequencing depth. Sampling was restricted to blood, and TCR repertoires in tissues likely differ from the TCR repertoires found in blood. The genetic and exposure-history diversity represented was limited by the small number of donors. Clonotypes shared by all four sorted-subset donors showed higher generation probabilities than non-shared clonotypes. Naive subsets generally had larger estimated clonotype richness than memory subsets did. Roughly 5% of naive CD4, around 4% of naive CD8, 2.3% of memory CD4, and more than 0.35% of memory CD8 clonotypes were shared across four donors.

CD8 naive samples were obtained by positive selection for CCR7 among CD45RO-negative cells, yielding a CD45RA+CCR7+ population from which TemRA cells were excluded. The donors were healthy, HIV-negative adults who had no recently reported acute infections or vaccinations. Every donor was a Caucasian adult living in Nashville, Tennessee, USA. Blood was obtained by leukapheresis, after which PBMCs were separated by Ficoll-Histopaque density gradient centrifugation and cryopreserved in liquid nitrogen vapor phase. Analytical flow cytometry was used to check the purity and quantity of every magnetically sorted T cell population. Each sorted fraction had its genomic DNA isolated and then quantified by UV absorbance on a Nanodrop 2000c. Notes on this clone: What antigen it recognizes has not been identified. Per-nucleotide qualities are absent, and no much larger clonotype sits a single base away.

The CDR1 and CDR2 encoded by the germline V gene are WSHSY and SAAADI. Germline trimming amounts to 4 bases on V and 3 bases on J, with 9 as the count of junction bases outside the gene matches. There are 15 amino acids in the CDR3, from cysteine to phenylalanine inclusive. This entry keeps only the CDR3 DNA: 45 bases, framed from base 1. TCR CDR3 regions were amplified from genomic DNA by multiplex PCR using the deep immunoSEQ assay. For each cell subset, the extracted genomic DNA was distributed evenly across all wells of several immunoSEQ 96-well plates, and each plate served as one replicate. For sorted subsets, around 200 ng genomic DNA, equal to some 28,000 T cell genomes, was loaded into each replicate PCR. Purified libraries were quantified with a Qubit 3.0 fluorometer, sized on a Bioanalyzer 2100, and re-quantified with the KAPA Library Quantification kit. Every immunoSEQ 96-well plate was sequenced on a dedicated single-read 150-cycle Illumina NextSeq 550 flow cell. Per the source publication's procedure: Because the immunoSEQ output held only junctional sequences and lacked quality scores, the filtering could not match the filtering applied to full-length reads. Sequences were annotated with PyIR, a Python wrapper for IgBLAST v1.9, using IMGT germline references to assign V/J genes and CDR3. Reads were removed for weak V/J assignments (E-value above 1e-6), missing CDR3, stop codons, out-of-frame junctions, or ambiguous translated residues. V3J clonotypes were defined by identical inferred V gene, J gene, and CDR3 amino acid sequence. Percentage overlap between repertoires was calculated by dividing the number of shared unique clonotypes by the size of the smaller repertoire. RTK rarefaction, the Chao1 estimator, and Recon v2.1 estimates of unobserved clonotypes were used to assess repertoire richness. For all TCRbeta clonotypes obtained by the gDNA method from a few donors, generation probabilities were computed with OLGA. As stored in TCRdb, this immuneACCESS dataset retains in-frame rearrangements with V and J assigned. A fraction of the clones does not appear; measured against another copy, unresolved V genes explain less than half of the discrepancy, and the remainder lacks a known reason. V and J calls and clone size are given by that table; D and trimming were obtained from the DNA. This sample holds approximately 1.9 million clones; approximately 92% were observed only once. The ten largest clonotypes hold about 1.6% of the sample.

The receptor was derived from a young man in good health. Some clones in this sample may be carry-over from other donors' samples. The sequenced material came from naive CD8+ T cells from PBMCs. What this sample's cell subset or site label stands for: CD45RA+CCR7+. In this chain, TRBV10-2 is recombined with TRBJ2-7, with 7 bases aligning to TRBD2. At the DNA level, the sequence is TGCGCCAGCAGTGGGGCGCGGGAGTACCTCTACGAGCAGTACTTC. Translated, it gives CASSGAREYLYEQYF.